This T cell receptor beta chain was identified during a study of blood T cell repertoires in COVID-19. Study background: Samples representing acute and convalescent COVID-19 were sourced from the United States, Italy and Spain. The analysed material was cDNA or gDNA that came from T cells, B-cell-depleted T cells, or PBMCs.

The V segment lost 4 bases and the J segment 1 base; nucleotides outside the gene matches: 5. This CDR3 contains 15 residues. Germline V gene sequence: CDR1 KGHSH, CDR2 LQKENI. As processed by the authors: Reference gene primer amplification yielded estimated nucleated cell counts. Repertoires were generated with immunoSEQ multiplex PCR, while TCRdb's copy carries only in-frame clones and drops some. Clonal size and the V and J genes are those of that table, whereas D and trimming came from the DNA. The sample gives 90,000 to 150,000 clones, roughly 87% of which show up once; 11% is in the top ten. The receptor comes from an elderly man with acute or convalescent COVID-19. This rearrangement joins TRBV18 to TRBJ1-1; 8 bases map to TRBD1. Input material: peripheral blood. DNA of the CDR3: TGTGCCAGCTCACGGGGGACAGGAGGGAACACTGAAGCTTTCTTT. Encoded protein: CASSRGTGGNTEAFF. The complete variable domain, with remaining parts taken from reference TRBV18 and TRBJ1-1, reads NAGVMQNPRHLVRRRGQEARLRCSPMKGHSHVYWYRQLPEEGLKFMVYLQKENIIDESGMPKERFSAEFPKEGPSILRIQQVVRGDSAAYFCASSRGTGGNTEAFFGQGTRLTVV.